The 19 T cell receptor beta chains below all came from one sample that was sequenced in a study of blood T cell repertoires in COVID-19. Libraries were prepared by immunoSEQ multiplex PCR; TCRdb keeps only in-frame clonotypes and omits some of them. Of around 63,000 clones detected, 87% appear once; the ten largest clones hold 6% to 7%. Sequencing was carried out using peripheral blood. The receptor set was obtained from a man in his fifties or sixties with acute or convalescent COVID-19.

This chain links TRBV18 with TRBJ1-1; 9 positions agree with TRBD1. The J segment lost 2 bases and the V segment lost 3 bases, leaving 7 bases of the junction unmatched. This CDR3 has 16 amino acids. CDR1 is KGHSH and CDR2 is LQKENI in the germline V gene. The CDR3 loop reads CASSPPTGGINTEAFF. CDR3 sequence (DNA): TGTGCCAGCTCACCGCCGACAGGGGGAATAAACACTGAAGCTTTCTTT.

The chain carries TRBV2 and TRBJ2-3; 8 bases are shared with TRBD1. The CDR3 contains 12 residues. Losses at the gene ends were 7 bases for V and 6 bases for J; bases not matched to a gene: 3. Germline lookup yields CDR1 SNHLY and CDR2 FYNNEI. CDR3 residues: CASTRQGDTQYF. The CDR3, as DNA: TGTGCCAGCACCCGACAGGGGGATACGCAGTATTTT.

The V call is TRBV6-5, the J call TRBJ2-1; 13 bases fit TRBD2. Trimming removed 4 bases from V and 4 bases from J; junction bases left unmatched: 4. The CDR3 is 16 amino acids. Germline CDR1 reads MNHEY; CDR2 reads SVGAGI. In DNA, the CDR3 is TGTGCCAGCAGTTCCGGGACTAGCGGGGTATACAATGAGCAGTTCTTC. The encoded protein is CASSSGTSGVYNEQFF.

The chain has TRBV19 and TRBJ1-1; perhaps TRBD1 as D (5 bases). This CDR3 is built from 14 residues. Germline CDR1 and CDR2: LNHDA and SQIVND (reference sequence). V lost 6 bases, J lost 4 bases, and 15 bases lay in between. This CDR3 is CASRSWGGSTEAFF. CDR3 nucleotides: TGTGCCAGTAGATCTTGGGGCGGGAGCACTGAAGCTTTCTTT.

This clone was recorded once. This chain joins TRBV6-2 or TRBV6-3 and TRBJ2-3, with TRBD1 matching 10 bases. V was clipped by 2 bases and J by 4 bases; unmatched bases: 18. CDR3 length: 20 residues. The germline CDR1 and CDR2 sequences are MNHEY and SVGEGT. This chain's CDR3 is CASSYPEIPGTGDLPDTQYF. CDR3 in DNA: TGTGCCAGCAGTTACCCAGAAATCCCCGGGACAGGGGATCTCCCAGATACGCAGTATTTT.

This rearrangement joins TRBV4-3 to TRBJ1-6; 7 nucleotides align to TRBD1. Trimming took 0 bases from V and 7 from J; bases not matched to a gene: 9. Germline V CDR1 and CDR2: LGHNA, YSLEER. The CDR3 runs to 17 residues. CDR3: CASSQDFPGTANSPLHF. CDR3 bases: TGCGCCAGCAGCCAAGATTTCCCAGGGACAGCGAATTCACCCCTCCACTTT.

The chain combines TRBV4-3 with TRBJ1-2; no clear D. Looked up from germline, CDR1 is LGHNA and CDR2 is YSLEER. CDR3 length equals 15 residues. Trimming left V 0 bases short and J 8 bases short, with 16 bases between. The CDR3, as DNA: TGCGCCAGCAGCCAAGACGTTGACGGGTTAGGCGGCTACACCTTC. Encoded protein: CASSQDVDGLGGYTF.

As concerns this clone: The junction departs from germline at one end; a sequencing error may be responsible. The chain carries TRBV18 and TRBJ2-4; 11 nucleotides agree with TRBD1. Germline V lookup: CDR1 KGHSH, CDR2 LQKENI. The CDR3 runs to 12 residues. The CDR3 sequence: CASSPDRGPMHF. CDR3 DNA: TGTGCCAGCTCACCGGACAGGGGGCCCATGCACTTC.

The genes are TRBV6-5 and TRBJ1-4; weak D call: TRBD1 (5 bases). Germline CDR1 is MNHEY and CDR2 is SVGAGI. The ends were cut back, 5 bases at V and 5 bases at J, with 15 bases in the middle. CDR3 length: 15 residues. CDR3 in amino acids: CASSPAGTVNEKLFF. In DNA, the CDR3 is TGTGCCAGCAGTCCCGCCGGGACTGTAAATGAAAAACTGTTTTTT.

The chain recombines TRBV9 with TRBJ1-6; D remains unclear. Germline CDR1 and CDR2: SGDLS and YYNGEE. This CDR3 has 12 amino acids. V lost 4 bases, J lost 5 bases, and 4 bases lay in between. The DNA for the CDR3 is TGTGCCAGCAGCCAGAATAATTCACCCCTCCACTTT. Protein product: CASSQNNSPLHF.

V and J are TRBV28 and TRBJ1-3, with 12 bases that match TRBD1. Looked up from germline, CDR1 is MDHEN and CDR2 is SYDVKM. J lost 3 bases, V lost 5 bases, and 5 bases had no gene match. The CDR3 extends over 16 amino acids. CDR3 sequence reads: CASSPGTGGRGNTIYF. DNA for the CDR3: TGTGCCAGCAGTCCTGGGACAGGGGGCCGTGGAAACACCATATATTTT. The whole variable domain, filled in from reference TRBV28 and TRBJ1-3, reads DVKVTQSSRYLVKRTGEKVFLECVQDMDHENMFWYRQDPGLGLRLIYFSYDVKMKEKGDIPEGYSVSREKKERFSLILESASTNQTSMYLCASSPGTGGRGNTIYFGEGSWLTVV.

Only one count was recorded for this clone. The CDR3 reads CASRKTDSGGFYEQFF. The CDR3 bases are TGTGCCAGTAGAAAAACCGATAGCGGGGGGTTCTATGAGCAGTTCTTC. The chain joins TRBV19 to TRBJ2-1; 10 bases line up with TRBD2. Germline V lookup: CDR1 LNHDA, CDR2 SQIVND (reference sequence). The junction had 13 bases not matched to a gene; V was cut back by 6 bases and J by 8 bases. The CDR3 has 16 amino acids. Full variable domain (outside the CDR3, taken from reference TRBV19 and TRBJ2-1): DGGITQSPKYLFRKEGQNVTLSCEQNLNHDAMYWYRQDPGQGLRLIYYSQIVNDFQKGDIAEGYSVSREKKESFPLTVTSAQKNPTAFYLCASRKTDSGGFYEQFFGPGTRLTVL.

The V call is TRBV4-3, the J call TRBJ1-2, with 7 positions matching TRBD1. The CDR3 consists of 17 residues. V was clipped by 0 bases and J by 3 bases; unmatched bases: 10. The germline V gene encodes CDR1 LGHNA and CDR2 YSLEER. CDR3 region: CASSQDPKAGGHYGYTF. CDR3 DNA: TGCGCCAGCAGCCAAGATCCAAAAGCAGGGGGACACTATGGCTACACCTTC.

The DNA of the CDR3 is TGCAGCGTTGAGACAGCCAACGAGCAGTACTTC. Amino acid sequence: CSVETANEQYF. The V and J genes are TRBV29-1 and TRBJ2-7, with D perhaps TRBD1 (5 bases). Germline V gene sequence: CDR1 SQVTM, CDR2 ANQGSEA. The CDR3 is 11 residues long. Trimming cost V 3 bases and J 5 bases, with 8 bases left between them.

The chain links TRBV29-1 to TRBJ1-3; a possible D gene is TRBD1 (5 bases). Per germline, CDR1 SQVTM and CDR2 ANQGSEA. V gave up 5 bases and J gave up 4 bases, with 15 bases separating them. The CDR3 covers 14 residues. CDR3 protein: CSVTERGLGNTIYF. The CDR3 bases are TGCAGCGTTACCGAAAGGGGCCTCGGAAACACCATATATTTT.

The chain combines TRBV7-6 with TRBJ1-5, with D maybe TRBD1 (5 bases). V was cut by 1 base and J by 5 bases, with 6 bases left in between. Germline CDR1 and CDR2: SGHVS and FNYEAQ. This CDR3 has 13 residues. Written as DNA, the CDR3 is TGTGCCAGCAGCTTAGGGGGCGATCAGCCCCAGCATTTT. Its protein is CASSLGGDQPQHF. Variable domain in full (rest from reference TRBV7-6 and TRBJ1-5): GAGVSQSPRYKVTKRGQDVALRCDPISGHVSLYWYRQALGQGPEFLTYFNYEAQQDKSGLPNDRFSAERPEGSISTLTIQRTEQRDSAMYRCASSLGGDQPQHFGDGTRLSIL.

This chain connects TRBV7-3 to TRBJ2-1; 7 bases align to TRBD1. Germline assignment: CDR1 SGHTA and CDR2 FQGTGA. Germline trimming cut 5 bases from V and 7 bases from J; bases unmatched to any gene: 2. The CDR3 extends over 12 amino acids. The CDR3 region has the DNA TGTGCCAGCAGCCCACAGGGGAATGAGCAGTTCTTC. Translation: CASSPQGNEQFF.

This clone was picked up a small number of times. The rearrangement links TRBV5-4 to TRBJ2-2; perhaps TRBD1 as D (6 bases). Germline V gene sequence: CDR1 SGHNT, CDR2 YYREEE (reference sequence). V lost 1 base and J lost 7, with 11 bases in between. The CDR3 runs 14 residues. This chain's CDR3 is CASSLQQGHGELFF. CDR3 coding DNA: TGTGCCAGCAGCTTGCAACAGGGACACGGGGAGCTGTTTTTT.

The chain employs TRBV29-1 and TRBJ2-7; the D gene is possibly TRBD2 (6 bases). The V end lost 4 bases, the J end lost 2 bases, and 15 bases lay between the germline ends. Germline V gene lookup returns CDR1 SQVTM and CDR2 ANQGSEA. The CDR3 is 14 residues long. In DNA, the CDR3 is TGCAGCGTTGGAGTCGTTGGGGAGGCCTACGAGCAGTACTTC. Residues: CSVGVVGEAYEQYF.